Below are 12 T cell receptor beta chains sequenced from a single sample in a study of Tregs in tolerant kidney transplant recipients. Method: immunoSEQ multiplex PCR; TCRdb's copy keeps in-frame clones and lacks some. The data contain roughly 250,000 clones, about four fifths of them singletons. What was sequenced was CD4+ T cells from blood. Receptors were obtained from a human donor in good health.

The CDR3 loop is CASSEVLMNTEAFF. CDR3 sequence (DNA): TGTGCCAGCAGTGAAGTGCTGATGAACACTGAAGCTTTCTTT. The genes are TRBV2 and TRBJ1-1; D gene ambiguous. Trimming removed 1 base from V and 0 bases from J, with 6 bases in between. CDR3 length: 14 residues. Germline V gene lookup returns CDR1 SNHLY and CDR2 FYNNEI.

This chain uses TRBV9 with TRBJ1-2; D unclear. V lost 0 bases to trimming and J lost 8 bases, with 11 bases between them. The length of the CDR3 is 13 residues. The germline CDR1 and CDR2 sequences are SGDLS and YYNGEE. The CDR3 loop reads CASSVEGARGYTF. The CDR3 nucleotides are TGTGCCAGCAGCGTAGAAGGCGCCCGGGGCTACACCTTC.

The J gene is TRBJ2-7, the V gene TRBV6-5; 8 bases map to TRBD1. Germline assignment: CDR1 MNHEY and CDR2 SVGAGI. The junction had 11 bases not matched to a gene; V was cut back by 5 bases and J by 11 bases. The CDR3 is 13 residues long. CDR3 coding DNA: TGTGCCAGCAGTGTTCCGGGACAGGCAGTCGAGTACTTC. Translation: CASSVPGQAVEYF.

The CDR3 nucleotides read TGCGCCAGCAGCCAGACAGGGGGTTTAGGCAATCAGCCCCAGCATTTT. Its translation is CASSQTGGLGNQPQHF. The gene calls are TRBV4-1 and TRBJ1-5; 9 nucleotides match TRBD1. Unmatched junction bases numbered 5, after V lost 3 bases and J lost 2 bases. Germline V gives CDR1 MGHRA, CDR2 YSYEKL. This CDR3 contains 16 residues.

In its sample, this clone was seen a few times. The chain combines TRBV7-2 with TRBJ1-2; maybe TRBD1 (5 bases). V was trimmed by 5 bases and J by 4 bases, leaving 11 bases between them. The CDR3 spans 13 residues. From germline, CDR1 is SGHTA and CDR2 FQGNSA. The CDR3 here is CASSDPGGYGYTF. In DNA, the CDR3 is TGTGCCAGCAGCGACCCGGGGGGCTATGGCTACACCTTC.

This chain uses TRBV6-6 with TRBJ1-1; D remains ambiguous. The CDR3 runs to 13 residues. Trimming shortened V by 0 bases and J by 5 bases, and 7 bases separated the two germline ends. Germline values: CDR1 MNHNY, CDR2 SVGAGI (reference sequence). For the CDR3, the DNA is TGTGCCAGCAGTTACTCAGGGAGAACTGAAGCTTTCTTT. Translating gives CASSYSGRTEAFF.

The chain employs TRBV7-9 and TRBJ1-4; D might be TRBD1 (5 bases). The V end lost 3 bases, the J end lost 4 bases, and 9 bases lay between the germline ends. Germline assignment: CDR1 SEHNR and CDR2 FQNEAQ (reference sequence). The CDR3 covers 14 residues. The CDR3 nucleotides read TGTGCCAGCAGCTTTGCAGGGATTAATGAAAAACTGTTTTTT. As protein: CASSFAGINEKLFF.

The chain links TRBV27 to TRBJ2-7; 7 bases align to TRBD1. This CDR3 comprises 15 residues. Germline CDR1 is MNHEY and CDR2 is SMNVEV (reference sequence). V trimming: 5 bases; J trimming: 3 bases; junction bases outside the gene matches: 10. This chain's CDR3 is CASSPRDSPFYEQYF. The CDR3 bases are TGTGCCAGCAGTCCCCGGGACAGTCCCTTCTACGAGCAGTACTTC.

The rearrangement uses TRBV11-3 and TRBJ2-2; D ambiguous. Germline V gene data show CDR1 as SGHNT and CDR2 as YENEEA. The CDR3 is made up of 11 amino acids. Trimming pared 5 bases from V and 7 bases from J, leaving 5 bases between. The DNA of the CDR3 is TGTGCCAGCAGCCCCGGCGGGGAGCTGTTTTTT. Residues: CASSPGGELFF. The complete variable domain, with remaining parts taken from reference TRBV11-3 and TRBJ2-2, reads EAGVVQSPRYKIIEKKQPVAFWCNPISGHNTLYWYLQNLGQGPELLIRYENEEAVDDSQLPKDRFSAERLKGVDSTLKIQPAELGDSAVYLCASSPGGELFFGEGSRLTVL.

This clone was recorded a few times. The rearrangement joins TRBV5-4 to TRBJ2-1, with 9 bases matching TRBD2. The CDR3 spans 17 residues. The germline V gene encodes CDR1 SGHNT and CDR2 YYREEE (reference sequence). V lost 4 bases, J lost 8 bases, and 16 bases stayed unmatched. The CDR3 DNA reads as TGTGCCAGCAGCCCCCTTTGGGGGCGGGAGGGCGAGGATGAGCAGTTCTTC. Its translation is CASSPLWGREGEDEQFF.

DNA of the CDR3: TGTGCCACCGCGGGACAGTGGTCCACTGAAGCTTTCTTT. This encodes CATAGQWSTEAFF. The chain combines TRBV2 with TRBJ1-1; TRBD1 agrees at 7 bases. Germline CDR1 reads SNHLY; CDR2 reads FYNNEI. The V gene end was trimmed by 10 bases and the J gene end by 4 bases; junction bases not matched to a gene: 9. The CDR3 runs to 13 residues.

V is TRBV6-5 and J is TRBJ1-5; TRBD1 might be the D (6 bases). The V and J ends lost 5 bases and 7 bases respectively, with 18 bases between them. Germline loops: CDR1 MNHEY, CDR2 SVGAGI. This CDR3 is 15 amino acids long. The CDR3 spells CASSLRFTGLQPQHF. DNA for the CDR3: TGTGCCAGCAGTCTGCGCTTCACAGGGCTGCAGCCCCAGCATTTT.